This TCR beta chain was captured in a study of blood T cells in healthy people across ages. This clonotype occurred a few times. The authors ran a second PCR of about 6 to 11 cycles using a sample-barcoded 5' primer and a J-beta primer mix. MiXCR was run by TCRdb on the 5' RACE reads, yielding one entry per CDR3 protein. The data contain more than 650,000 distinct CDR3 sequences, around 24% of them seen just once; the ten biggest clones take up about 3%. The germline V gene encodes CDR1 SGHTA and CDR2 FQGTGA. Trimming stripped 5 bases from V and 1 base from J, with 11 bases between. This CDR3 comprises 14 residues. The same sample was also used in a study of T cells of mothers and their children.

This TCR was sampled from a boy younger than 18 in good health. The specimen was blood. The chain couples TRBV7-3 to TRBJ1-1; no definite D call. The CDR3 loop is CASSRAAENTEAFF. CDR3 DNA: TGTGCCAGCAGCCGCGCAGCTGAGAACACTGAAGCTTTCTTT.